This T cell receptor beta chain was sequenced for a study of T cell repertoires in cytomegalovirus infection. Study details: CMV infection together with matching HLA type was indicated by public TCR beta signatures. Whole-study findings and limits: Cumulative frequency (of public TCR beta family members) identified carriers of CMV plus the relevant HLA. There were HLA-C-restricted CMV-specific TCR beta clonotypes dominating the ex vivo response.

Using its own MiXCR run on the reads, TCRdb lists one record per CDR3 protein. The table records about 310,000 distinct CDR3 sequences, about 25% of them present only once. The CDR3 is 15 residues long. Germline values: CDR1 MNHEY, CDR2 SVGAGI. V shed 0 bases, J shed 3 bases, and the junction held 4 bases outside the gene matches. This clonotype was seen more than once but under ten times. Its antigen is still unknown. The J gene is TRBJ2-5, the V gene TRBV6-5; 7 nucleotides agree with TRBD2. The sequence came from a human donor in good health (CMV status not recorded). Some clones in this sample may be carry-over from other donors' samples. Sequences were derived from cultured PBMCs, sampled from culture after CMV antigen stimulation. The CDR3 protein is CASSYSGLAEETQYF. As DNA, the CDR3 is TGTGCCAGCAGTTACTCGGGGCTAGCGGAAGAGACCCAGTACTTC.